These T cell receptor beta chains were read from a single sample in a study of blood T cell repertoires in COVID-19. Sequencing used immunoSEQ multiplex PCR; TCRdb keeps in-frame clones, though not all of them. The profile shows roughly 190,000 clones, less than 90% of them singletons. The sample comprised peripheral blood. These receptors were taken from a woman in her 70s with COVID-19, enrolled during active disease. The CDR3 runs from the conserved cysteine through the conserved F or W. A D gene is named only where the DNA matches it firmly. Size values are once, few and many counts, or a class for expanded clones, and some rows have none.

j_call: TRBJ2-1; clone_size: NA; v_call: TRBV30; d_call: TRBD1; cdr3_aa: CAWSSRSGTGVGNEQFF; cdr3_nt: TGTGCCTGGAGTTCCCGGTCGGGGACAGGGGTAGGGAATGAGCAGTTCTTC
j_call: TRBJ2-7; clone_size: NA; v_call: TRBV3-1/TRBV3-2; d_call: TRBD2; cdr3_aa: CASSQGGRTYEQYF; cdr3_nt: TGTGCCAGCAGCCAAGGCGGGAGAACCTACGAGCAGTACTTC
j_call: TRBJ2-5; clone_size: NA; v_call: TRBV19; d_call: TRBD1; cdr3_aa: CASSIVRGDRAKETQYF; cdr3_nt: TGTGCCAGTAGTATTGTTCGCGGGGACAGGGCCAAAGAGACCCAGTACTTC
j_call: TRBJ1-5; clone_size: NA; v_call: TRBV5-1; d_call: NA; cdr3_aa: CASSPDTGYNQPQHF; cdr3_nt: TGCGCCAGCAGCCCTGATACAGGGTACAATCAGCCCCAGCATTTT
j_call: TRBJ1-6; clone_size: NA; v_call: TRBV28; d_call: NA; cdr3_aa: CASSRRRPPPLHF; cdr3_nt: TGTGCCAGCAGCCGGAGACGCCCCCCACCCCTCCACTTT
j_call: TRBJ2-1; clone_size: NA; v_call: TRBV4-1; d_call: TRBD2; cdr3_aa: CASSQAVTSGRKFF; cdr3_nt: TGCGCCAGCAGCCAAGCTGTTACTAGCGGGAGAAAGTTCTTC
j_call: TRBJ2-1; clone_size: NA; v_call: TRBV11-1; d_call: NA; cdr3_aa: CASSLMATQPHEQFF; cdr3_nt: TGTGCCAGCAGCTTAATGGCCACCCAACCCCATGAGCAGTTCTTC
j_call: TRBJ2-5; clone_size: NA; v_call: TRBV27; d_call: TRBD2; cdr3_aa: CASDCPGTSGTRGETQYF; cdr3_nt: TGTGCCAGTGACTGTCCTGGGACTAGCGGGACCAGGGGAGAGACCCAGTACTTC
j_call: TRBJ2-6; clone_size: NA; v_call: TRBV28; d_call: NA; cdr3_aa: CASSEPAGFAGANVLTF; cdr3_nt: TGTGCCAGCAGTGAACCTGCAGGGTTTGCTGGGGCCAACGTCCTGACTTTC
j_call: TRBJ1-2; clone_size: NA; v_call: TRBV5-1; d_call: NA; cdr3_aa: CASKRAGSNGYTF; cdr3_nt: TGCGCCAGCAAACGGGCAGGGTCTAATGGCTACACCTTC
j_call: TRBJ2-2; clone_size: NA; v_call: TRBV19; d_call: NA; cdr3_aa: CASSMSGVAGELFF; cdr3_nt: TGTGCCAGTAGTATGTCGGGAGTAGCCGGGGAGCTGTTTTTT
j_call: TRBJ1-5; clone_size: NA; v_call: TRBV27; d_call: TRBD1; cdr3_aa: CASRQTGGLGGPQHF; cdr3_nt: TGTGCCAGCAGACAGACAGGGGGCTTGGGGGGGCCCCAGCATTTT
j_call: TRBJ2-7; clone_size: NA; v_call: TRBV14; d_call: TRBD2; cdr3_aa: CASSQDVRLAGGGYEQYF; cdr3_nt: TGTGCCAGCAGCCAAGATGTCCGACTAGCGGGAGGGGGGTACGAGCAGTACTTC
j_call: TRBJ2-1; clone_size: few; v_call: TRBV30; d_call: TRBD2; cdr3_aa: CAWSPSGGRGYNEQFF; cdr3_nt: TGTGCCTGGAGCCCTAGCGGGGGGAGGGGCTACAATGAGCAGTTCTTC
j_call: TRBJ2-2; clone_size: NA; v_call: TRBV28; d_call: NA; cdr3_aa: CASRASVGTGELFF; cdr3_nt: TGTGCCAGCAGGGCTAGCGTTGGGACCGGGGAGCTGTTTTTT
j_call: TRBJ1-6; clone_size: NA; v_call: TRBV6-5; d_call: NA; cdr3_aa: CASGGSYNSPLHF; cdr3_nt: TGTGCCAGCGGGGGCAGTTATAATTCACCCCTCCACTTT
j_call: TRBJ2-3; clone_size: NA; v_call: TRBV5-6; d_call: TRBD1; cdr3_aa: CASSPGQGWGTQYF; cdr3_nt: TGTGCCAGCAGCCCCGGACAGGGTTGGGGCACGCAGTATTTT
j_call: TRBJ1-5; clone_size: NA; v_call: TRBV15; d_call: TRBD1; cdr3_aa: CATSREGQYNQPQHF; cdr3_nt: TGTGCCACCAGCAGAGAGGGACAGTACAATCAGCCCCAGCATTTT
j_call: TRBJ1-1; clone_size: NA; v_call: TRBV28; d_call: NA; cdr3_aa: CASSLFGQKNTEAFF; cdr3_nt: TGTGCCAGCAGTTTATTTGGTCAGAAGAACACTGAAGCTTTCTTT
j_call: TRBJ1-1; clone_size: once; v_call: TRBV5-6; d_call: NA; cdr3_aa: CASSLVRGEAFF; cdr3_nt: TGTGCCAGCAGCTTGGTCCGCGGGGAAGCTTTCTTT
j_call: TRBJ2-6; clone_size: once; v_call: TRBV28; d_call: NA; cdr3_aa: CASSLESAGANVLTF; cdr3_nt: TGTGCCAGCAGTTTGGAGTCAGCTGGGGCCAACGTCCTGACTTTC
j_call: TRBJ2-7; clone_size: NA; v_call: TRBV14; d_call: TRBD1; cdr3_aa: CASSRAGTGIYEQYF; cdr3_nt: TGTGCCAGCAGCCGGGCCGGGACAGGGATTTACGAGCAGTACTTC
j_call: TRBJ2-2; clone_size: NA; v_call: TRBV3-1/TRBV3-2; d_call: NA; cdr3_aa: CASSPKIGELFF; cdr3_nt: TGTGCCAGCAGCCCCAAAATCGGGGAGCTGTTTTTT
j_call: TRBJ2-3; clone_size: NA; v_call: TRBV28; d_call: TRBD2; cdr3_aa: CASSPTSGSLIGTDTQYF; cdr3_nt: TGTGCCAGCAGTCCGACTAGCGGGAGTTTGATCGGCACAGATACGCAGTATTTT
j_call: TRBJ1-2; clone_size: NA; v_call: TRBV18; d_call: TRBD1; cdr3_aa: CASSPRDRENGYTF; cdr3_nt: TGTGCCAGCTCACCAAGGGACAGGGAAAATGGCTACACCTTC